These 17 T cell receptor beta chains were all obtained from the same sample, sequenced in a study of response to subunit inactivated influenza vaccine. TCRdb independently ran MiXCR on the RT-PCR reads; one entry per CDR3 protein. Counted here are 650,000 to 700,000 distinct CDR3 sequences, 15% to 19% occurring once; the ten biggest clones make up roughly 11%. Here the sequenced sample was PBMCs from blood, taken 11 to 12 days after vaccination. The receptor set was obtained from a man aged 50 or older who received an inactivated influenza vaccine.

The sample holds many counts of this clonotype. The rearrangement joins TRBV5-1 to TRBJ2-7, with D hard to call. V lost 0 bases and J 0 bases, leaving 13 bases between the germline ends. This CDR3 has 16 residues. Germline V gene sequence: CDR1 SGHRS, CDR2 YFSETQ. The CDR3 sequence is CASSLAPTRSSYEQYF. The CDR3 region has the DNA TGCGCCAGCAGCTTGGCCCCCACACGGAGCTCCTACGAGCAGTACTTC. Full variable domain (outside the CDR3, taken from reference TRBV5-1 and TRBJ2-7): KAGVTQTPRYLIKTRGQQVTLSCSPISGHRSVSWYQQTPGQGLQFLFEYFSETQRNKGNFPGRFSGRQFSNSRSEMNVSTLELGDSALYLCASSLAPTRSSYEQYFGPGTRLTVT.

The gene calls are TRBV7-3 and TRBJ2-3, with D possibly being TRBD2 (6 bases). Germline V gene sequence: CDR1 SGHTA, CDR2 FQGTGA. The CDR3 covers 14 residues. V was trimmed by 4 bases and J by 1 base, leaving 9 bases between them. The DNA of the CDR3 is TGTGCCAGCAGCTCATCTAGCGGCACAGATACGCAGTATTTT. Protein sequence: CASSSSSGTDTQYF.

Here the CDR3 DNA reads TGTGCCAGCAGTTTAATTCTTGGCACCGGGGAGCTGTTTTTT. Amino acid sequence: CASSLILGTGELFF. The V call is TRBV12-3 or TRBV12-4, the J call TRBJ2-2; D remains ambiguous. The V end lost 2 bases, the J end lost 4 bases, and 8 bases lay between the germline ends. This CDR3 has 14 residues.

The V gene is TRBV7-2, the J gene TRBJ1-1; D is unclear. Germline V lookup: CDR1 SGHTA, CDR2 FQGNSA. V was pared by 2 bases and J by 6 bases, with 10 bases between. This CDR3 contains 13 residues. CDR3 DNA sequence: TGTGCCAGCAGCTTAAATGTGCAAGCTGAAGCTTTCTTT. It is translated as CASSLNVQAEAFF.

The rearrangement links TRBV7-9 to TRBJ2-3; 13 nucleotides align to TRBD2. CDR1 and CDR2 (germline): SEHNR, FQNEAQ (reference sequence). This CDR3 contains 16 residues. V dropped 3 bases and J dropped 3; count of bases not matched to a gene: 3. CDR3 loop: CASSLRTSGRTDTQYF. For the CDR3, the DNA is TGTGCCAGCAGCTTGCGGACTAGCGGGAGAACAGATACGCAGTATTTT.

This clonotype was counted many times. The CDR3 nucleotides are TGTGCCAGCAGTTACAGGGGTTCCTATGGCTACACCTTC. Translating gives CASSYRGSYGYTF. J is TRBJ1-2 and V is TRBV12-3 or TRBV12-4, with 7 nucleotides matching TRBD1. The J segment lost 4 bases and the V segment lost 4 bases, leaving 3 bases of the junction unmatched. There are 13 residues in the CDR3.

In its sample, this clonotype was seen many times. The chain has TRBV5-1 and TRBJ1-2; 10 bases match TRBD1. The CDR3 contains 14 residues. V gave up 3 bases and J gave up 8 bases; unmatched junction bases: 7. The V gene's germline CDR1 is SGHRS and CDR2 YFSETQ. Here the CDR3 reads CASSSGQGTEGYTF. CDR3 nucleotide sequence: TGCGCCAGCAGCTCGGGACAGGGGACGGAGGGCTACACCTTC.

The sample holds a few counts of this clonotype. V and J are TRBV20-1 and TRBJ2-2; D is ambiguous. The CDR3 sequence is 13 residues long. Trimming removed 0 bases at V and 7 bases at J, with 9 bases between. Germline V gives CDR1 DFQATT, CDR2 SNEGSKA (reference sequence). The DNA for the CDR3 is TGCAGTGCTAGAGAATCTGGAGACGGGGAGCTGTTTTTT. Its protein product is CSARESGDGELFF.

The gene calls are TRBV11-2 and TRBJ2-3; 7 bases line up with TRBD1. CDR1 is SGHAT and CDR2 is FQNNGV in the germline V gene. The CDR3 contains 15 residues. The trim removed 5 bases at V and 2 bases at J, leaving 7 bases unmatched. This chain's CDR3 is CASSTWDRDTDTQYF. The DNA for the CDR3 is TGTGCCAGCAGCACTTGGGACAGAGACACAGATACGCAGTATTTT.

This clonotype was seen more than once but under ten times. The gene calls are TRBV19 and TRBJ2-1; D is uncertain. There are 17 residues in the CDR3. Per germline, CDR1 LNHDA and CDR2 SQIVND (reference sequence). With 1 base removed from V and 5 bases from J, the gap between germline ends came to 18 bases. The CDR3 spells CASSIGLGALGDNEQFF. The CDR3, as DNA: TGTGCCAGTAGTATAGGTCTGGGCGCCCTTGGGGACAATGAGCAGTTCTTC.

This clonotype was found a few times. The chain links TRBV20-1 to TRBJ2-2, with D perhaps matching TRBD2 (6 bases). Germline values: CDR1 DFQATT, CDR2 SNEGSKA (reference sequence). This CDR3 is built from 14 residues. V was trimmed by 4 bases and J by 7 bases, leaving 16 bases between them. The CDR3 bases are TGCAGTGCTACTGATTGGAGGGCCAGCGGGGAGCTGTTTTTT. It is translated as CSATDWRASGELFF.

The rearrangement joins TRBV25-1 to TRBJ1-4; no reliable D call. This CDR3 spans 13 amino acids. Germline CDR1 MGHDK, CDR2 SYGVNS. V was cut by 6 bases and J by 7 bases, with 12 bases left in between. The CDR3 nucleotides read TGTGCCAGCAGGAGCCTACCGGGTGAAAAACTGTTTTTT. Residues: CASRSLPGEKLFF.

This clonotype was counted many times. The chain links TRBV7-8 to TRBJ2-1; D is unresolved. The V gene's germline CDR1 is SGHVS and CDR2 FQNEAQ. This CDR3 is 14 amino acids long. The V end was cut by 5 bases, the J end by 4 bases, with 12 bases between. Here the CDR3 DNA reads TGTGCCAGCAGCCCCACTGATCCATACAATGAGCAGTTCTTC. Translating gives CASSPTDPYNEQFF.

The chain links TRBV29-1 to TRBJ1-1; weak D call: TRBD1 (5 bases). The CDR3 contains 12 residues. The germline CDR1 and CDR2 sequences are SQVTM and ANQGSEA. Trimming removed 3 bases from V and 5 bases from J, with 10 bases in between. For the CDR3, the DNA is TGCAGCGTTGACAGCGGGGGGACTGAAGCTTTCTTT. Its protein product is CSVDSGGTEAFF.

J is TRBJ1-5 and V is TRBV7-9; D is unclear. The germline V gene has CDR1 SEHNR and CDR2 FQNEAQ (reference sequence). Trimming stripped 1 base from V and 7 bases from J, with 11 bases between. This CDR3 contains 14 residues. CDR3 nucleotide sequence: TGTGCCAGCAGCTTAGGCCCTTTTGGACAGCCCCAGCATTTT. Its translation is CASSLGPFGQPQHF.

The table lists this clonotype with a few counts. CDR3 residues: CSARIGPLRHEQYF. CDR3 coding DNA: TGCAGTGCTAGAATTGGCCCCCTCCGGCACGAGCAGTACTTC. J is TRBJ2-7 and V is TRBV20-1; D gene uncertain. This CDR3 is 14 amino acids long. V lost 2 bases, J lost 5 bases, and 16 bases lay in between. Germline-derived CDR1 and CDR2 are DFQATT and SNEGSKA (reference sequence).

The chain carries TRBV5-6 and TRBJ2-3; TRBD2 agrees at 11 bases. CDR3 size: 16 residues. Germline V gene sequence: CDR1 SGHDT, CDR2 YYEEEE. Germline trimming cut 4 bases from V and 5 bases from J; bases unmatched to any gene: 9. CDR3 loop: CASSVTGLAVGDTQYF. The CDR3 DNA reads as TGTGCCAGCAGCGTTACGGGACTAGCGGTAGGAGATACGCAGTATTTT.